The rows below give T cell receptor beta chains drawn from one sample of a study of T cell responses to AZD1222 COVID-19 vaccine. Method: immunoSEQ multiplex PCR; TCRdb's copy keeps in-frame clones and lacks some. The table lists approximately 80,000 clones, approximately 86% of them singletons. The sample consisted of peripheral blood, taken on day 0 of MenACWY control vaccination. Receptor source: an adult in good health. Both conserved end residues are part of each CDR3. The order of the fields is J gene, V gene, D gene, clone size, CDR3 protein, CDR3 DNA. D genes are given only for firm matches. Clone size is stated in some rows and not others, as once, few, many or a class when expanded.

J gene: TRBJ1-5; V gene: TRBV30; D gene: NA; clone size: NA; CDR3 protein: CAWSGNGDQPQHF; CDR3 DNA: TGTGCCTGGAGTGGCAATGGGGATCAGCCCCAGCATTTT
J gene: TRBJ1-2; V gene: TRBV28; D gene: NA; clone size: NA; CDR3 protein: CASSVVAGSDYGYTF; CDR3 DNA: TGTGCCAGCAGCGTAGTGGCAGGGTCGGACTATGGCTACACCTTC
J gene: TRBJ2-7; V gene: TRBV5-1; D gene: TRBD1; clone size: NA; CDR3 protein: CASSTRGKSYEQYF; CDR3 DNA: TGCGCCAGCAGCACCAGGGGGAAGTCCTACGAGCAGTACTTC
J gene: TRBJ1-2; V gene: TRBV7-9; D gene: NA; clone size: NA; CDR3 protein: CASSLGLVEGYTF; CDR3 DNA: TGTGCCAGCAGCTTAGGGCTCGTGGAAGGCTACACCTTC
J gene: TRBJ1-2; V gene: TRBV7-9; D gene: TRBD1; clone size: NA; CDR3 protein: CASSFKGQGGTYTF; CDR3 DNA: TGTGCCAGCAGCTTTAAAGGACAGGGGGGTACCTACACCTTC
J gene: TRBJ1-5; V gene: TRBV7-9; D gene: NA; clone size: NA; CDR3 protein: CASSPHWSNQPQHF; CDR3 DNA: TGTGCCAGCAGCCCCCACTGGAGCAATCAGCCCCAGCATTTT
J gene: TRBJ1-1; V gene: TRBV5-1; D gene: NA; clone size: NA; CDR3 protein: CASAGGMTEAFF; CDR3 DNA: TGCGCCAGCGCGGGGGGAATGACTGAAGCTTTCTTT
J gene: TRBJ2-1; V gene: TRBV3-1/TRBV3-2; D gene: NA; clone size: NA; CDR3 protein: CASSQAQLSSYNEQFF; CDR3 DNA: TGTGCCAGCAGCCAGGCCCAGCTGAGCTCCTACAATGAGCAGTTCTTC
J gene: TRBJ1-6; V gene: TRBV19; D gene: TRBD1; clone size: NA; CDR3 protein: CASRTGGFIGNSPLHF; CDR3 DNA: TGTGCCAGTAGGACAGGGGGTTTTATTGGTAATTCACCCCTCCACTTT
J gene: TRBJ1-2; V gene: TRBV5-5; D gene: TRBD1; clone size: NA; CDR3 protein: CASRAGDRAVNYGYTF; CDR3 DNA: TGTGCCAGCAGGGCAGGAGACAGGGCCGTTAACTATGGCTACACCTTC
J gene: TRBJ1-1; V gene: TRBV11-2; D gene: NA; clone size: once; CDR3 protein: CASSLDRGRFEAFF; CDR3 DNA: TGTGCCAGCAGCTTAGACCGGGGTCGGTTCGAAGCTTTCTTT
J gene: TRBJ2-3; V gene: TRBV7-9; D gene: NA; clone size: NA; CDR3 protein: CASSPRTDTQYF; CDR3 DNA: TGTGCCAGCAGCCCTCGCACAGATACGCAGTATTTT
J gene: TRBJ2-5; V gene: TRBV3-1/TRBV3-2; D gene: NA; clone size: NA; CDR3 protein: CASSQDLVGGQETQYF; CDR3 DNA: TGTGCCAGCAGCCAAGATTTAGTGGGAGGACAAGAGACCCAGTACTTC
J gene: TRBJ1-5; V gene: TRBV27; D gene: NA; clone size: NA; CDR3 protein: CATRTAGTGANQPQHF; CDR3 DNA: TGTGCCACCCGCACCGCCGGGACCGGAGCCAATCAGCCCCAGCATTTT
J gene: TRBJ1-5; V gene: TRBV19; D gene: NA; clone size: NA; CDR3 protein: CASSDRYNQPQHF; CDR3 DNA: TGTGCCAGTAGTGACAGATACAATCAGCCCCAGCATTTT
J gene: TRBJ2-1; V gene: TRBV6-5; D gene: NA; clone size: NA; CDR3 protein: CASSYSLSGYNEQFF; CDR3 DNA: TGTGCCAGCAGTTACTCTTTATCGGGCTACAATGAGCAGTTCTTC
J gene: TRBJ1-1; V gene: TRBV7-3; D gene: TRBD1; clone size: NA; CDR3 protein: CASSATGADTEAFF; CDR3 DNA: TGTGCCAGCAGCGCGACAGGGGCGGACACTGAAGCTTTCTTT
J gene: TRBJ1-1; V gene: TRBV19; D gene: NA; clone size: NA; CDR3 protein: CASSNTEAFF; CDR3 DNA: TGTGCCAGTAGCAACACTGAAGCTTTCTTT
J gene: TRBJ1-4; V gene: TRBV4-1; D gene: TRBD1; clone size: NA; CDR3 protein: CASSQESQGGTNEKLFF; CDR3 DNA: TGCGCCAGCAGCCAAGAAAGTCAGGGGGGGACTAATGAAAAACTGTTTTTT
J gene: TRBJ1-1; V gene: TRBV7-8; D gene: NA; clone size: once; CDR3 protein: CASSLYPGATTEAFF; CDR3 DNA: TGTGCCAGCAGCTTATATCCGGGAGCTACCACTGAAGCTTTCTTT
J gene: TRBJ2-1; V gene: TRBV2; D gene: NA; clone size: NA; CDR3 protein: CASSVYGARNEQFF; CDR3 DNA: TGTGCCAGCAGTGTTTACGGGGCTCGCAATGAGCAGTTCTTC
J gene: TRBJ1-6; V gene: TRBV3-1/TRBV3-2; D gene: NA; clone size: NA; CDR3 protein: CASSQFFRGSPLHF; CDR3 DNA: TGTGCCAGCAGTCAGTTCTTCAGAGGTTCACCCCTCCACTTT
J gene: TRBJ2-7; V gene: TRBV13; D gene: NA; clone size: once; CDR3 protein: CASSLDYEQYF; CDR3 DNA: TGTGCCAGCAGCCTAGACTACGAGCAGTACTTC
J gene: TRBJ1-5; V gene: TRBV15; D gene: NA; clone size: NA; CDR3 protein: CAAGMYSNQPQHF; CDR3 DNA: TGTGCCGCAGGAATGTATAGCAATCAGCCCCAGCATTTT
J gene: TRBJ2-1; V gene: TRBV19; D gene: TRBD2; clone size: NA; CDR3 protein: CASSRGGGGYNEQFF; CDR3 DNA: TGTGCCAGTAGTAGGGGAGGCGGGGGCTACAATGAGCAGTTCTTC
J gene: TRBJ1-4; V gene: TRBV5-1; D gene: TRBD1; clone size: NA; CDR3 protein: CASSSDRGNEKLFF; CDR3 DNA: TGCGCCAGCAGCTCCGACAGGGGGAATGAAAAACTGTTTTTT
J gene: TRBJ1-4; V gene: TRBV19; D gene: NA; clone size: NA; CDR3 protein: CASNRRVDEKLFF; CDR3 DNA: TGTGCCAGTAATAGGAGGGTGGATGAAAAACTGTTTTTT
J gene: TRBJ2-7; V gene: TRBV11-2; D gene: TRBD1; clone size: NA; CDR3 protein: CASSRPGTGNYEQYF; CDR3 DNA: TGTGCCAGCAGCCGTCCCGGGACAGGGAACTACGAGCAGTACTTC
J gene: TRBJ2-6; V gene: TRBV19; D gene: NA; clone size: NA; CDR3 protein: CASTSPPGFDSSGANVLTF; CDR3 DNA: TGTGCCAGTACCTCCCCACCGGGCTTCGATTCCTCTGGGGCCAACGTCCTGACTTTC
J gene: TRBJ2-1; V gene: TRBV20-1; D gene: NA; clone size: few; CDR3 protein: CSAVGGDQQFF; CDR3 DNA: TGCAGTGCCGTGGGGGGCGATCAGCAGTTCTTC
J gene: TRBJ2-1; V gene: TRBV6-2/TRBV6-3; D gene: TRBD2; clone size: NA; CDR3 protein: CASSLTQRGDHNEQFF; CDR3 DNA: TGTGCCAGCAGCCTAACTCAGCGGGGGGACCACAATGAGCAGTTCTTC
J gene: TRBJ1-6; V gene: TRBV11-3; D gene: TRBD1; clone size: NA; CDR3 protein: CASSRGQGLINSPLHF; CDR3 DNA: TGTGCCAGCAGCAGAGGACAGGGGCTGATTAATTCACCCCTCCACTTT
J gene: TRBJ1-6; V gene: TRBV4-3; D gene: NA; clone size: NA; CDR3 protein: CASSQETGSPLHF; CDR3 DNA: TGCGCCAGCAGCCAAGAAACCGGTTCACCCCTCCACTTT
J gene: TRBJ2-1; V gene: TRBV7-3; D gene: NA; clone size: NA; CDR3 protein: CASSPTGGRAYNEQFF; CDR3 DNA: TGTGCCAGCAGCCCTACCGGGGGGCGAGCCTACAATGAGCAGTTCTTC
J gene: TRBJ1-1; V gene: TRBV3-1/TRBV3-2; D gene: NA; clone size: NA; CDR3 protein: CASSQDPIGQNTEAFF; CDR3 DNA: TGTGCCAGCAGCCAAGATCCAATTGGACAGAACACTGAAGCTTTCTTT
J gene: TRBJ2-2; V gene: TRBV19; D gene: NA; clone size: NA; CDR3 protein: CASSYTGELFF; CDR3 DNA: TGTGCCAGTAGCTACACCGGGGAGCTGTTTTTT
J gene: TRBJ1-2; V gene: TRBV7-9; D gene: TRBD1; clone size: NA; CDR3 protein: CASSPGGTGGDPANYGYTF; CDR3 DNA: TGTGCCAGCAGTCCTGGGGGGACAGGGGGCGATCCAGCTAACTATGGCTACACCTTC
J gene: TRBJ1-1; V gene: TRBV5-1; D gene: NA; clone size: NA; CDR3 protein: CASSLNSGNTEAFF; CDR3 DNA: TGCGCCAGCAGCTTGAACAGTGGGAACACTGAAGCTTTCTTT
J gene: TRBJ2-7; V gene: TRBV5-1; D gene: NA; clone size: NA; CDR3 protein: CASSLQGYEQYF; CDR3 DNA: TGCGCCAGCAGCTTGCAAGGGTACGAGCAGTACTTC
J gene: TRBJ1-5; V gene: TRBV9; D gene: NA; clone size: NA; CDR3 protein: CASSVGGESQPQHF; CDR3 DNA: TGTGCCAGCAGCGTGGGTGGCGAGAGTCAGCCCCAGCATTTT
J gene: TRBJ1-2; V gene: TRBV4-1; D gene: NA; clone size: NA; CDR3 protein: CASSQGQRLGIGYTF; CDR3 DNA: TGCGCCAGCAGCCAAGGACAGCGCCTAGGTATTGGCTACACCTTC
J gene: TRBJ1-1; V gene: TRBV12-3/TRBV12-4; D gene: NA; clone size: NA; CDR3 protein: CASSLTTNTEAFF; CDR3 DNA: TGTGCCAGCAGTTTAACAACAAACACTGAAGCTTTCTTT